This TCR beta chain was sequenced during a study of shared T cell receptors in the human thymus. This CDR3 is 12 amino acids long. Trimming cost V 2 bases and J 14 bases, with 13 bases left between them. CDR1 is SGHDN, CDR2 FVKESK, per germline. Some clones are missing from TCRdb's copy, which holds only in-frame ones; the method was immunoSEQ multiplex PCR. The sample carries hundreds of thousands of clones, 85% to 95% recorded once. The sequence was obtained from a human donor. The chain joins TRBV14 to TRBJ2-1; TRBD1 is a possible D gene (5 bases). The sample comprised thymocytes. CDR3 protein: CASSQKRQFEFF. The CDR3 bases are TGTGCCAGCAGCCAAAAGCGACAGTTCGAGTTCTTC.